This TCR beta chain came from a study of spatial heterogeneity in lung cancer. The wider study: Combinations of a unique TCR and a UMI were tallied in raw reads, and on average each appeared more than ten times. Overall study findings and caveats: Higher tumor mutation counts went along with higher counts of expanded intratumoral alpha and beta TCRs.

V was shortened by 1 base and J by 2 bases, with 12 bases between the two germline ends. This CDR3 region has 15 residues. Germline CDR1 and CDR2: SEHNR and FQNEAQ (reference sequence). A note on this clonotype: Its antigen remains unidentified.

TCRdb processed the 5' RACE reads anew with MiXCR; each CDR3 protein has one entry. The repertoire has about 10,000 distinct CDR3 sequences, roughly 10% of them found once; the top ten carry around 14%. As for time point: sample taken at primary tumor resection. The rearrangement uses TRBV7-9 and TRBJ2-7, with D possibly TRBD1 on 5 matching bases. This receptor was identified in a female donor with early-stage non-small cell lung cancer. The sequences come from lung tumor tissue, collected at surgery. The CDR3 sequence is CASSLVAAGTYEQYF. CDR3 bases: TGTGCCAGCAGCTTAGTTGCGGCAGGGACCTACGAGCAGTACTTC.